The clone carrying this TCR beta chain was counted at least ten times. These data are taken from a study of human T cells and chemical hapten exposure. Turning to the study itself: Sensitization used 2% DPC on around 2 cm by around 2 cm upper inner arm skin. Reading of the patch tests, which applied 0.01% DPC to the upper back, occurred at 6 days. Patients having alopecia areata, totalis or universalis were mostly female.

Time point of the sample: pre-sensitization, week 0. The treatment: therapeutic diphenylcyclopropenone sensitization with weekly scalp DPC. Germline values: CDR1 MRHNA, CDR2 SNTAGT. The V and J ends lost 5 bases and 4 bases respectively, with 11 bases between them. This CDR3 is built from 14 residues. TCRdb reanalysed the RACE reads using MiXCR and keeps one entry per CDR3 protein. This sample has about 350,000 distinct CDR3 sequences, with 5.5% found just once. This chain links TRBV6-4 with TRBJ2-2; tentatively, D is TRBD1 (6 bases). Here the sequenced sample was whole blood, taken in connection with sensitization to the hapten diphenylcyclopropenone (DPC). This clonotype was sampled from a woman aged 18-35 years with alopecia areata. Some clones in this sample may be carry-over from other donors' samples. The CDR3 DNA sequence: TGTGCCAGCAGTCCCGACAGGTTCACCGGGGAGCTGTTTTTT. Protein sequence: CASSPDRFTGELFF.